This T cell receptor beta chain stems from a study of blood T cells in healthy people across ages. This clonotype came up many times. A J-beta primer mix and a sample-barcoded 5' primer were used in a second PCR of roughly 6 to 12 cycles. TCRdb reprocessed the 5' RACE reads via MiXCR and lists one record per CDR3 protein. The sample has approximately 960,000 distinct CDR3 sequences, approximately 32% seen once. V dropped 2 bases and J dropped 7; count of bases not matched to a gene: 2. Germline V lookup: CDR1 SGHVS, CDR2 FQNEAQ. The CDR3 loop spans 14 amino acids. This same sample was also part of a study on T cells of mothers and their children. That paper notes: Reads recorded for TCR beta CDR3 numbered over 9 million per mother and about 3 million per child.

The receptor's source is a woman aged 40-49 years in good health. The chain joins TRBV7-8 to TRBJ2-1; 10 bases are a match to TRBD1. The sequenced sample was blood. CDR3 residues: CASSLRDRGNEQFF. In nucleotides, the CDR3 is TGTGCCAGCAGCTTACGGGACAGGGGAAATGAGCAGTTCTTC. The full variable domain, with the rest looked up from reference TRBV7-8 and TRBJ2-1, is GAGVSQSPRYKVAKRGQDVALRCDPISGHVSLFWYQQALGQGPEFLTYFQNEAQLDKSGLPSDRFFAERPEGSVSTLKIQRTQQEDSAVYLCASSLRDRGNEQFFGPGTRLTVL.